The present T cell receptor (beta chain) was sequenced within a study of cytomegalovirus exposure and HLA in healthy donors. General study points: HLA-A and HLA-B allele assignments for most subjects were reportedly predicted accurately using TCR beta sequences. Sequence variants that were highly shared formed a cluster that was likely a sequencing artifact. As a later analysis showed, a missense DCLRE1C variant was linked to trimming of TCR beta V- and J-genes.

This CDR3 comprises 15 residues. V was cut by 6 bases and J by 0 bases, with 12 bases left in between. Per germline, CDR1 SNHLY and CDR2 FYNNEI. This clone was observed a few times. What it binds is unknown. Both 60 Vbeta primers and 13 Jbeta primers went into the PCR. Sequencing was performed with immunoSEQ multiplex PCR; in TCRdb, only in-frame clones are kept and a portion is missing. This repertoire shows about 59,000 clones, about 80% found once; its top ten account for 1.6%. Sample: PBMCs. V and J are TRBV2 and TRBJ1-5; D may be TRBD1 (5 bases). The sequence came from a human donor in good health. The CDR3 reads CASRAGDYSNQPQHF. Here the CDR3 DNA reads TGTGCCAGCAGGGCCGGGGACTATAGCAATCAGCCCCAGCATTTT.